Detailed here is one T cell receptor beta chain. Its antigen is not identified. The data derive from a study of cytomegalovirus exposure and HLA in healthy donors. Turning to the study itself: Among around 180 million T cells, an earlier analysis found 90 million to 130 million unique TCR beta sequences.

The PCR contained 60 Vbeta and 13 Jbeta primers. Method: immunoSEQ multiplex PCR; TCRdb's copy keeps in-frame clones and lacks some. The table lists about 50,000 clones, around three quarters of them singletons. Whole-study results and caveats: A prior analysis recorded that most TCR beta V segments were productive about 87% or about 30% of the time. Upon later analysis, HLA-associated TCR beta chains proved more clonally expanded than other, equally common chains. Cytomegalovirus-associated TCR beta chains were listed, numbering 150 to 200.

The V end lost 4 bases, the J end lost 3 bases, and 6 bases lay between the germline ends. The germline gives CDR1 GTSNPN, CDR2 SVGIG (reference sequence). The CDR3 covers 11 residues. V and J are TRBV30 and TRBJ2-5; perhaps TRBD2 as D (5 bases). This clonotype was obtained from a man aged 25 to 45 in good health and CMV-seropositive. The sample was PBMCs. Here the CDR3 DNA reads TGTGCCTGGATGGGAGAAGAGACCCAGTACTTC. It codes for CAWMGEETQYF.